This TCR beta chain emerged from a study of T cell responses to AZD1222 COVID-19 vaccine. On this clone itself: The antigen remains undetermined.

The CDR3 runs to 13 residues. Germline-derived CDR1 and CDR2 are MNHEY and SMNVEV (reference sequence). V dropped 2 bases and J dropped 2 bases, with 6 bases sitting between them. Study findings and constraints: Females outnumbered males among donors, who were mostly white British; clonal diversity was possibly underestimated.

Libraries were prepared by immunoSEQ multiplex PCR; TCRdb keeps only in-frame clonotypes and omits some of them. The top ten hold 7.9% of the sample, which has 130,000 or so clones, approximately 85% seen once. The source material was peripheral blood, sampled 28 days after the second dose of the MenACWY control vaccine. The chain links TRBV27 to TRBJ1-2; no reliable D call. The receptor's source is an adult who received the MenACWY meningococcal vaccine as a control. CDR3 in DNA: TGTGCCAGCAGTTTAGCGTCCAACTATGGCTACACCTTC. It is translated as CASSLASNYGYTF.